This passage covers 31 T cell receptor beta chains from one sample sequenced in a study of T cell responses to AZD1222 COVID-19 vaccine. The repertoire was sequenced with immunoSEQ multiplex PCR; TCRdb's copy has only in-frame clones and lacks some. The sample has some 84,000 clones; 80% to 90% are singletons. Sequencing used peripheral blood, obtained on day 0 of AZD1222 vaccination. Receptors originate from an adult in good health.

The genes are TRBV4-1 and TRBJ1-4; D might be TRBD1 (6 bases). CDR1 and CDR2 (germline): MGHRA, YSYEKL. This CDR3 comprises 16 residues. The V end was cut by 0 bases, the J end by 3 bases, with 11 bases between. The DNA for the CDR3 is TGCGCCAGCAGCCAAGAGCTGGGGGCCCCTAATGAAAAACTGTTTTTT. This translates into CASSQELGAPNEKLFF.

The J gene is TRBJ2-6, the V gene TRBV6-2 or TRBV6-3; 9 nucleotides align to TRBD2. Per germline, CDR1 MNHEY and CDR2 SVGEGT. The CDR3 is 19 residues long. Trimming at V came to 3 bases and at J to 2 bases, leaving 11 bases not matched to a gene. CDR3 region: CASSYSGRNGGPGANVLTF. The CDR3 DNA reads TGTGCCAGCAGTTATAGCGGGAGAAATGGGGGGCCTGGGGCCAACGTCCTGACTTTC.

This chain links TRBV5-5 with TRBJ2-1, with 11 bases matching TRBD2. V lost 4 bases and J lost 7; bases outside the gene matches: 13. The CDR3 runs to 17 residues. Germline loops: CDR1 SGHKS, CDR2 YYEKEE (reference sequence). CDR3: CASSTPLAGGFGNEQFF. DNA for the CDR3: TGTGCCAGCAGCACCCCTCTAGCGGGAGGATTTGGAAATGAGCAGTTCTTC.

The chain is built from TRBV18 and TRBJ1-2, with TRBD1 matching 7 bases. Germline V lookup: CDR1 KGHSH, CDR2 LQKENI. The CDR3 has 13 amino acids. V lost 6 bases, J lost 8 bases, and 9 bases stayed unmatched. CDR3 region: CASSTNRGSGYTF. The CDR3 bases are TGTGCCAGCTCGACCAACAGGGGTTCCGGCTACACCTTC. The full variable domain, with the rest looked up from reference TRBV18 and TRBJ1-2, is NAGVMQNPRHLVRRRGQEARLRCSPMKGHSHVYWYRQLPEEGLKFMVYLQKENIIDESGMPKERFSAEFPKEGPSILRIQQVVRGDSAAYFCASSTNRGSGYTFGSGTRLTVV.

The chain links TRBV24-1 to TRBJ2-5; D call uncertain. Germline V gives CDR1 KGHDR, CDR2 SFDVKD. This CDR3 comprises 13 residues. The germline V and J ends were trimmed by 4 bases and 0 bases, with 5 bases remaining between them. The CDR3 here is CATSDSYQETQYF. The CDR3 nucleotides are TGTGCCACCAGTGACTCGTACCAAGAGACCCAGTACTTC.

This clone has just a few counts. The V and J genes are TRBV5-4 and TRBJ1-1, with 7 bases that match TRBD1. Germline V gene data show CDR1 as SGHNT and CDR2 as YYREEE (reference sequence). The CDR3 has 13 amino acids. The junction had 11 bases not matched to a gene; V was cut back by 4 bases and J by 11 bases. The CDR3 sequence: CASSRADRVEAFF. In DNA form, the CDR3 reads TGTGCCAGCAGCCGAGCAGACAGGGTCGAGGCTTTCTTT.

The V gene is TRBV11-3, the J gene TRBJ1-1; no definite D call. Trimming cost V 2 bases and J 3 bases, with 13 bases left between them. CDR3 length: 15 amino acids. Germline assignment: CDR1 SGHNT and CDR2 YENEEA. The CDR3 DNA reads as TGTGCCAGCAGCTTATCCGACGGAGGGTACACTGAAGCTTTCTTT. This translates into CASSLSDGGYTEAFF.

This chain connects TRBV7-9 to TRBJ1-5; the match to TRBD1 covers 7 bases. This CDR3 contains 16 residues. Germline V gene lookup returns CDR1 SEHNR and CDR2 FQNEAQ (reference sequence). V trimming: 1 base; J trimming: 0 bases; junction bases outside the gene matches: 3. The chain's CDR3 is CASSLEGGYSNQPQHF. CDR3 DNA sequence: TGTGCCAGCAGCTTAGAAGGGGGCTATAGCAATCAGCCCCAGCATTTT.

The chain has TRBV29-1 and TRBJ2-4; D gene uncertain. V lost 5 bases to trimming and J lost 0 bases, with 11 bases between them. Germline V gives CDR1 SQVTM, CDR2 ANQGSEA. The CDR3 extends over 14 amino acids. In DNA form, the CDR3 reads TGCAGCGTTAGTACACAGCCAGCCAAAAACATTCAGTACTTC. This sequence encodes CSVSTQPAKNIQYF.

The CDR3 DNA is TGTGCCAGTAGTTTTTCTCACAATCAGCCCCAGCATTTT. Translating gives CASSFSHNQPQHF. The V gene is TRBV19, the J gene TRBJ1-5, with D unclear. The CDR3 sequence is 13 residues long. V was trimmed by 5 bases and J by 3 bases, leaving 8 bases between them. CDR1 is LNHDA and CDR2 is SQIVND in the germline V gene (reference sequence).

The chain links TRBV4-1 to TRBJ1-3, with D hard to call. The CDR3 length is 19 residues. Germline CDR1 and CDR2: MGHRA and YSYEKL. Between the trimmed V and J ends, which lost 4 bases and 4 bases, there was a span of 26 bases. The CDR3 DNA reads TGCGCCAGCAGCCTTACGTGGACGGAAACATCTCCTCCGGGAAACACCATATATTTT. Its translation: CASSLTWTETSPPGNTIYF.

The J gene is TRBJ1-5, the V gene TRBV27; D possibly corresponds to TRBD1 (6 bases). CDR1 MNHEY and CDR2 SMNVEV come from the germline V gene (reference sequence). Deletions cut 7 bases from V and 1 base from J, with 17 bases between. This CDR3 is 16 amino acids long. CDR3 bases: TGTGCCAGCACGCTCAACGAAGACAGGAGCAATCAGCCCCAGCATTTT. It yields the protein CASTLNEDRSNQPQHF.

The J gene is TRBJ2-2, the V gene TRBV5-1; possibly TRBD1 for D (5 bases). V lost 4 bases, J lost 5 bases, and 21 bases lay in between. The CDR3 totals 17 residues. CDR1 is SGHRS, CDR2 YFSETQ, per germline. As DNA, the CDR3 is TGCGCCAGCAGCCCGGCTGGGGTGCAGGGATTAACCGGGGAGCTGTTTTTT. Translation gives CASSPAGVQGLTGELFF. Supplemented by reference TRBV5-1 and TRBJ2-2, the full variable domain reads KAGVTQTPRYLIKTRGQQVTLSCSPISGHRSVSWYQQTPGQGLQFLFEYFSETQRNKGNFPGRFSGRQFSNSRSEMNVSTLELGDSALYLCASSPAGVQGLTGELFFGEGSRLTVL.

In DNA form, the CDR3 reads TGTGCCAGCTCCCAAATGAGGGGCGCAAAACTGTTTTTT. It is translated as CASSQMRGAKLFF. The chain couples TRBV13 to TRBJ1-4, with a tentative D call TRBD1 (5 bases). Trimming pared 8 bases from V and 10 bases from J, leaving 17 bases between. The V gene's germline CDR1 is PRHDT and CDR2 FYEKMQ (reference sequence). CDR3 length equals 13 residues. Full variable domain (missing parts from reference TRBV13 and TRBJ1-4): AAGVIQSPRHLIKEKRETATLKCYPIPRHDTVYWYQQGPGQDPQFLISFYEKMQSDKGSIPDRFSAQQFSDYHSELNMSSLELGDSALYFCASSQMRGAKLFFGSGTQLSVL.

V gene TRBV11-3 combines with J gene TRBJ2-5; D may be TRBD2 (6 bases). Germline V lookup: CDR1 SGHNT, CDR2 YENEEA. Trimming took off 5 bases at V and 4 bases at J, with 11 bases between the two ends. The CDR3 is 13 residues long. This CDR3 reads CASSPMGGETQYF. For the CDR3, the DNA is TGTGCCAGCAGCCCGATGGGGGGAGAGACCCAGTACTTC.

The chain carries TRBV28 and TRBJ2-1; unclear D gene. Germline V gene data show CDR1 as MDHEN and CDR2 as SYDVKM. CDR3 length equals 15 residues. V lost 5 bases and J lost 0, with 11 bases in between. The CDR3 sequence: CASSGVVSSYNEQFF. CDR3 DNA sequence: TGTGCCAGCAGTGGGGTGGTTAGCTCCTACAATGAGCAGTTCTTC.

The CDR3 region has the DNA TGTGCCAGCAGCCTCGGGACACAGCACGCCCAAGAGACCCAGTACTTC. Its protein product is CASSLGTQHAQETQYF. The chain is built from TRBV7-9 and TRBJ2-5; perhaps TRBD1 as D (6 bases). Germline V lookup: CDR1 SEHNR, CDR2 FQNEAQ (reference sequence). This CDR3 contains 16 residues. V lost 5 bases and J lost 1, with 17 bases in between.

The chain is built from TRBV19 and TRBJ2-5; TRBD2 matches at 9 bases. CDR3 size: 17 residues. With 6 bases clipped from V and 2 bases from J, the junction kept 13 bases outside the gene matches. Germline loops: CDR1 LNHDA, CDR2 SQIVND (reference sequence). The CDR3 here is CASSPDGLAGWQETQYF. CDR3 nucleotide sequence: TGTGCCAGTAGCCCTGACGGTCTAGCGGGATGGCAAGAGACCCAGTACTTC.

The chain has TRBV6-5 and TRBJ1-5, with D tentatively TRBD1 (5 bases). Trimming took off 6 bases at V and 7 bases at J, with 16 bases between the two ends. CDR1 and CDR2 from the germline V gene are MNHEY and SVGAGI. This CDR3 contains 14 residues. CDR3 in DNA: TGTGCCAGCAGCACGGGGGAGGAAGGGCAGCCCCAGCATTTT. Its translation: CASSTGEEGQPQHF.

This clone was observed a handful of times. The chain uses TRBV12-3 or TRBV12-4 and TRBJ2-1; D perhaps matches TRBD2 (6 bases). Between the trimmed V and J ends, which lost 8 bases and 9 bases, there was a span of 17 bases. The CDR3 is 13 amino acids. CDR3 DNA sequence: TGTGCCAGCGGGTCTAGCGTCGGCGGTGAGCAGTTCTTC. This codes for CASGSSVGGEQFF.

The chain links TRBV5-1 to TRBJ1-2, with D unresolved. V lost 0 bases, J lost 7 bases, and 13 bases lay in between. Germline V gives CDR1 SGHRS, CDR2 YFSETQ. CDR3 length: 14 amino acids. CDR3 coding DNA: TGCGCCAGCAGCTTGGCCGAGCCGACCCGTGGCTACACCTTC. It codes for CASSLAEPTRGYTF.

V gene TRBV6-5 combines with J gene TRBJ1-4; weak D call: TRBD1 (6 bases). Trimming took off 7 bases at V and 4 bases at J, with 13 bases between the two ends. The CDR3 is made up of 14 amino acids. Germline values: CDR1 MNHEY, CDR2 SVGAGI. The CDR3 bases are TGTGCCAGCATTATGGACAGACATAATGAAAAACTGTTTTTT. Encoded protein: CASIMDRHNEKLFF.

V is TRBV19 and J is TRBJ1-5; D is undetermined. Trimming took 7 bases from V and 1 from J, leaving 8 bases between them. The CDR3 covers 13 residues. Germline CDR1 is LNHDA and CDR2 is SQIVND (reference sequence). The CDR3 coding sequence is TGTGCCAGTAAGGACTGGAGCAATCAGCCCCAGCATTTT. This encodes CASKDWSNQPQHF.

On this clone itself: At one end the junction does not follow the germline gene, possibly because of a read error. The chain has TRBV5-5 and TRBJ2-7; no clear D. The CDR3 totals 13 residues. Germline lookup yields CDR1 SGHKS and CDR2 YYEKEE (reference sequence). The CDR3 region is CASSSGDSDEQYF. In DNA, the CDR3 is TGTGCCAGCAGTTCAGGTGACTCCGACGAGCAGTACTTC.

The chain couples TRBV19 to TRBJ1-4, with unresolved D. This CDR3 is built from 14 residues. The germline gives CDR1 LNHDA, CDR2 SQIVND (reference sequence). V lost 5 bases and J 7 bases, leaving 14 bases between the germline ends. The CDR3 reads CASSEGLGSEKLFF. In DNA form, the CDR3 reads TGTGCCAGTAGTGAGGGCCTCGGAAGTGAAAAACTGTTTTTT.

The rearrangement joins TRBV7-3 to TRBJ2-1; D not certain. Deletions cut 2 bases from V and 8 bases from J, with 10 bases between. This CDR3 contains 13 residues. Germline loops: CDR1 SGHTA, CDR2 FQGTGA. DNA of the CDR3: TGTGCCAGCAGCTTATCTCAGGCTGATGAGCAGTTCTTC. Its protein product is CASSLSQADEQFF.

The chain has TRBV11-3 and TRBJ2-1, with unresolved D. Per germline, CDR1 SGHNT and CDR2 YENEEA. Trimming stripped 0 bases from V and 7 bases from J, with 4 bases between. The CDR3 totals 12 residues. CDR3 sequence reads: CASSLDQNEQFF. The CDR3 DNA follows: TGTGCCAGCAGCTTAGATCAGAATGAGCAGTTCTTC.

Turning to this clone: At one end the junction does not follow the germline gene, possibly because of a read error. This chain connects TRBV6-5 to TRBJ2-3; 7 bases agree with TRBD2. CDR1 MNHEY and CDR2 SVGAGI come from the germline V gene. This CDR3 region has 15 residues. Written as DNA, the CDR3 is TGTGTCAGCAGTTACGAGGGACCTGCTGGGGGGGCGCAGTATTTT. Protein: CVSSYEGPAGGAQYF.

V gene TRBV28 combines with J gene TRBJ2-3; 9 bases line up with TRBD2. The CDR3 covers 16 residues. CDR1 and CDR2 from the germline V gene are MDHEN and SYDVKM. V shed 5 bases, J shed 4 bases, and the junction held 10 bases outside the gene matches. The CDR3 is CASSPAGGSFPDTQYF. The CDR3 bases are TGTGCCAGCAGTCCAGCGGGGGGTAGTTTCCCAGATACGCAGTATTTT.

This sequence joins TRBV9 and TRBJ2-3; D remains ambiguous. CDR1 SGDLS and CDR2 YYNGEE come from the germline V gene. CDR3 length equals 15 residues. Trimming stripped 3 bases from V and 0 bases from J, with 11 bases between. CDR3 coding DNA: TGTGCCAGCAGCGCCCCGGGCCTCAGCACAGATACGCAGTATTTT. Its protein is CASSAPGLSTDTQYF.

J is TRBJ2-5 and V is TRBV10-2; 10 bases agree with TRBD2. V shed 6 bases and J 3 bases; nucleotides not matched to a gene: 4. The CDR3 consists of 14 residues. CDR1 and CDR2 from the germline V gene are WSHSY and SAAADI. This CDR3 is CASRSLAGEETQYF. The DNA for the CDR3 is TGCGCCAGCAGATCGCTAGCGGGAGAAGAGACCCAGTACTTC.